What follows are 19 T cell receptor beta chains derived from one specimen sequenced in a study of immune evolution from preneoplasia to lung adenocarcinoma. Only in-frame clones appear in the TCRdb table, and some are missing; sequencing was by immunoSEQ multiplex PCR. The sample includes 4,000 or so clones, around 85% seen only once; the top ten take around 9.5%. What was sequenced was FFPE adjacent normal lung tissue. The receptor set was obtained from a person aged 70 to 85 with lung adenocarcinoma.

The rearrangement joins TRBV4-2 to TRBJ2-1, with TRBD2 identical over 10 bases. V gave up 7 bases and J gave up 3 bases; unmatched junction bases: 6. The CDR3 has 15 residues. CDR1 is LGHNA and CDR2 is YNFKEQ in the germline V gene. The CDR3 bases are TGTGCCAGCAACGAAGGACTAGCGGACTACAATGAGCAGTTCTTC. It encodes CASNEGLADYNEQFF.

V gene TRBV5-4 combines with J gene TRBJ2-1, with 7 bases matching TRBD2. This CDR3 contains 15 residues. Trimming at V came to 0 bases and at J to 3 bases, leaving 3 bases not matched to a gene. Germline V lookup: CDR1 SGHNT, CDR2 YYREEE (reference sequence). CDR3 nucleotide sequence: TGTGCCAGCAGCTTGGGGCTAGCGGACTACAATGAGCAGTTCTTC. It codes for CASSLGLADYNEQFF. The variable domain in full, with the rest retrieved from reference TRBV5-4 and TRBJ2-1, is ETGVTQSPTHLIKTRGQQVTLRCSSQSGHNTVSWYQQALGQGPQFIFQYYREEENGRGNFPPRFSGLQFPNYSSELNVNALELDDSALYLCASSLGLADYNEQFFGPGTRLTVL.

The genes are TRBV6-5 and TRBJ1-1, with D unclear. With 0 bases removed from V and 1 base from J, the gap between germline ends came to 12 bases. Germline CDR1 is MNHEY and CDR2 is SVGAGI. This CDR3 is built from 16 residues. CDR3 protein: CASSYSAGFGNTEAFF. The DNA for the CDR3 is TGTGCCAGCAGTTACTCGGCCGGATTTGGGAACACTGAAGCTTTCTTT.

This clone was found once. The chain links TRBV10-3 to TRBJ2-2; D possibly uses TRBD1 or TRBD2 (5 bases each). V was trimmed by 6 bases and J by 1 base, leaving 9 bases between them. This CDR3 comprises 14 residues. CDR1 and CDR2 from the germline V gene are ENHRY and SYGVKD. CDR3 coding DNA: TGTGCCATCAGCCTTGGGGGGAACACCGGGGAGCTGTTTTTT. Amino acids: CAISLGGNTGELFF.

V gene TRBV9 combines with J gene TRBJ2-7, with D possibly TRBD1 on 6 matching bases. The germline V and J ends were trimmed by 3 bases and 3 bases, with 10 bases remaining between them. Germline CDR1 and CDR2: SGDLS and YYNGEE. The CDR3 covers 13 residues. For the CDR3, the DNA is TGTGCCAGCAGCGCCCAACAGGGCTACGAGCAGTACTTC. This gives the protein CASSAQQGYEQYF. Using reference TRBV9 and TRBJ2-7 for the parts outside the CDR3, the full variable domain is DSGVTQTPKHLITATGQRVTLRCSPRSGDLSVYWYQQSLDQGLQFLIQYYNGEERAKGNILERFSAQQFPDLHSELNLSSLELGDSALYFCASSAQQGYEQYFGPGTRLTVT.

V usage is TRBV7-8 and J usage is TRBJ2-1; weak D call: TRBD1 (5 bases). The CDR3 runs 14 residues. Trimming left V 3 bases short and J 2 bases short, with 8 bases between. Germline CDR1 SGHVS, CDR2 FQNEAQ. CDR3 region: CASSFGQPYNEQFF. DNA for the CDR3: TGTGCCAGCAGCTTCGGACAACCCTACAATGAGCAGTTCTTC.

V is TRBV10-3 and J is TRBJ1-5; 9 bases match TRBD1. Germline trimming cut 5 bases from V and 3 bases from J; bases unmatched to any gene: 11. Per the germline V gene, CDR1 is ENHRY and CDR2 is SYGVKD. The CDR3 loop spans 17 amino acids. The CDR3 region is CAISPGQGRDNNQPQHF. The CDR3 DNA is TGTGCCATCAGTCCAGGACAGGGGAGGGACAACAATCAGCCCCAGCATTTT.

The CDR3 bases are TGCAGCGTTGAAGATCCTGGACGGTCCTCCTACAATGAGCAGTTCTTC. It specifies CSVEDPGRSSYNEQFF. The genes are TRBV29-1 and TRBJ2-1; no clear D gene. Germline CDR1 is SQVTM and CDR2 is ANQGSEA. The CDR3 is made up of 16 amino acids. Trimming stripped 0 bases from V and 0 bases from J, with 12 bases between.

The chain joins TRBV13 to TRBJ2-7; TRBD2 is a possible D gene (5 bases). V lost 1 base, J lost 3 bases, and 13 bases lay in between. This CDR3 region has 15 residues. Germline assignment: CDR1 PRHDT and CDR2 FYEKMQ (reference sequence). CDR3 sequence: CASSLEGGPHYEQYF. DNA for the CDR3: TGTGCCAGCAGCTTAGAGGGCGGGCCCCACTACGAGCAGTACTTC.

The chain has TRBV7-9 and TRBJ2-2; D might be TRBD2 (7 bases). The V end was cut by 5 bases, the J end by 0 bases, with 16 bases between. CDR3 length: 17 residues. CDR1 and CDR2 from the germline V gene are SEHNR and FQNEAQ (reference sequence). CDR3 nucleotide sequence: TGTGCCAGCAGCCCCTCGAGGGGGGGGACGAACACCGGGGAGCTGTTTTTT. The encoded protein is CASSPSRGGTNTGELFF.

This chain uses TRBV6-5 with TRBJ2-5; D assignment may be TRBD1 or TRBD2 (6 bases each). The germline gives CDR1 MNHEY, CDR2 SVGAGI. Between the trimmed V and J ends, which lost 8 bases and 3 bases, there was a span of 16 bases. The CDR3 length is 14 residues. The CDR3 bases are TGTGCCAGCTCCAGAGGGGGACTTGAAGAGACCCAGTACTTC. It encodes CASSRGGLEETQYF.

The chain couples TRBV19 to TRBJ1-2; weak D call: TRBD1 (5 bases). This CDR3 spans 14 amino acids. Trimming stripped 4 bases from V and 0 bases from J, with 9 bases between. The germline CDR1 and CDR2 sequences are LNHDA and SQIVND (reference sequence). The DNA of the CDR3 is TGTGCCAGTAGTAAGGGACTCTCTAACTATGGCTACACCTTC. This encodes CASSKGLSNYGYTF.

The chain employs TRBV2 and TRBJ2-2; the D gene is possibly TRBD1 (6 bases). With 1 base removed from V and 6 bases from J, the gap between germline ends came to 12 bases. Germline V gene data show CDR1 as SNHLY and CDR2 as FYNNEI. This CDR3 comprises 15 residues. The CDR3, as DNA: TGTGCCAGCAGTGAAGGTGGGGGCGCCTCCGGGGAGCTGTTTTTT. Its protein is CASSEGGGASGELFF.

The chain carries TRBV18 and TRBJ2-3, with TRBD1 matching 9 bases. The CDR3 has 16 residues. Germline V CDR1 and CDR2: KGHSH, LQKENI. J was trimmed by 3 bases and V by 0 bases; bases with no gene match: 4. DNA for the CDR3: TGTGCCAGCTCACCACCGGGACAGGGATTGACAGATACGCAGTATTTT. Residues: CASSPPGQGLTDTQYF.

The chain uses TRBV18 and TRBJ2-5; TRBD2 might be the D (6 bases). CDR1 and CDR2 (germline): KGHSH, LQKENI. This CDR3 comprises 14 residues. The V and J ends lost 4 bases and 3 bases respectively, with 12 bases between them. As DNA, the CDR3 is TGTGCCAGCTCACTCGGGACTCTTGAAGAGACCCAGTACTTC. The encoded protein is CASSLGTLEETQYF. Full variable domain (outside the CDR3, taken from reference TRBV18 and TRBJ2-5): NAGVMQNPRHLVRRRGQEARLRCSPMKGHSHVYWYRQLPEEGLKFMVYLQKENIIDESGMPKERFSAEFPKEGPSILRIQQVVRGDSAAYFCASSLGTLEETQYFGPGTRLLVL.

CDR3: CASSRTSGPSTDTQYF. The DNA for the CDR3 is TGTGCCAGCTCTCGGACTAGCGGACCAAGCACAGATACGCAGTATTTT. V is TRBV18 and J is TRBJ2-3; 10 bases align to TRBD2. This CDR3 region has 16 residues. Germline V lookup: CDR1 KGHSH, CDR2 LQKENI. The trim removed 6 bases at V and 0 bases at J, leaving 6 bases unmatched.

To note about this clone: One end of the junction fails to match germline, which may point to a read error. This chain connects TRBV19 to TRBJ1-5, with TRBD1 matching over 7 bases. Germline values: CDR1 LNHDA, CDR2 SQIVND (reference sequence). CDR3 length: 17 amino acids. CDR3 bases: TGTACCAGTAGCAAGACACCAGGGGGAACGGGCAATCAGCCCCAGCATTTT. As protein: CTSSKTPGGTGNQPQHF.

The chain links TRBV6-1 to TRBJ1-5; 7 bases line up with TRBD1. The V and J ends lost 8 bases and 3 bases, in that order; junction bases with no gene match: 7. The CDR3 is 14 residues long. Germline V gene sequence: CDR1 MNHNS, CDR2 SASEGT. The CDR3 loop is CASFEGQTNQPQHF. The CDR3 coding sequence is TGTGCCAGCTTCGAGGGACAGACCAATCAGCCCCAGCATTTT.

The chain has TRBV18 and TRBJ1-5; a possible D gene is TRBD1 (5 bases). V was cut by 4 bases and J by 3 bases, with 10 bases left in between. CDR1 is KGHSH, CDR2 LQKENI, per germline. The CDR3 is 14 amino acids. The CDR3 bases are TGTGCCAGCTCACTAACGGACACCAATCAGCCCCAGCATTTT. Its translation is CASSLTDTNQPQHF.